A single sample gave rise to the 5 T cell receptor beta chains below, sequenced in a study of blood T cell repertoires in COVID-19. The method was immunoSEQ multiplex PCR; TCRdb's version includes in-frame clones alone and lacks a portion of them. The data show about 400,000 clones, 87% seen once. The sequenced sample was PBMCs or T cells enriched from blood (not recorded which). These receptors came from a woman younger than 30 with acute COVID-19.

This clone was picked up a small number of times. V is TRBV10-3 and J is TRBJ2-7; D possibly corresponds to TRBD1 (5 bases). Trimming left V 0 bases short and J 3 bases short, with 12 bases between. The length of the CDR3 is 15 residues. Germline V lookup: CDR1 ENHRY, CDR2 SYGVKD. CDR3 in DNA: TGTGCCATCAGTGAGTCCGGACAAGAAGTCTACGAGCAGTACTTC. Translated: CAISESGQEVYEQYF.

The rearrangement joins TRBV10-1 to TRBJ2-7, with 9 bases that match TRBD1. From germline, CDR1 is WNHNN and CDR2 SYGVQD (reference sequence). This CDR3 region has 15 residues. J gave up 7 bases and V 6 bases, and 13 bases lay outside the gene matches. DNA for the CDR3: TGCGCCAGCAGCCCGCACGGACAGGGGCTCCATGAGCAGTACTTC. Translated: CASSPHGQGLHEQYF.

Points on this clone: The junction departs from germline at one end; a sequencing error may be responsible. The DNA of the CDR3 is TGCAGCGCTAGTCTACTAGCGGGAGGGCGAGATACGCAGTATTTT. It encodes CSASLLAGGRDTQYF. The V call is TRBV20-1, the J call TRBJ2-3; 13 nucleotides align to TRBD2. The germline V gene has CDR1 DFQATT and CDR2 SNEGSKA (reference sequence). This CDR3 comprises 15 residues.

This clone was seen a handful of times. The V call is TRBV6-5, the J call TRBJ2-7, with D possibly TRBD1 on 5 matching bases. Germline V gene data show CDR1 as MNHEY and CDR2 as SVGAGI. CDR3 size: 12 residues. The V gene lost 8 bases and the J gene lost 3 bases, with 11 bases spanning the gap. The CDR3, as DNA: TGTGCCAGCGAGCGACAGAACTACGAGCAGTACTTC. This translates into CASERQNYEQYF.

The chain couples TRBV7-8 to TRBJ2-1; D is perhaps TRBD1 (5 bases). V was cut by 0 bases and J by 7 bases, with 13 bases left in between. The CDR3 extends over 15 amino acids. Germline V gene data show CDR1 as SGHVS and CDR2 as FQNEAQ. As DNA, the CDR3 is TGTGCCAGCAGCTTAGCGAGCTTCAGGGATAATGAGCAGTTCTTC. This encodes CASSLASFRDNEQFF.